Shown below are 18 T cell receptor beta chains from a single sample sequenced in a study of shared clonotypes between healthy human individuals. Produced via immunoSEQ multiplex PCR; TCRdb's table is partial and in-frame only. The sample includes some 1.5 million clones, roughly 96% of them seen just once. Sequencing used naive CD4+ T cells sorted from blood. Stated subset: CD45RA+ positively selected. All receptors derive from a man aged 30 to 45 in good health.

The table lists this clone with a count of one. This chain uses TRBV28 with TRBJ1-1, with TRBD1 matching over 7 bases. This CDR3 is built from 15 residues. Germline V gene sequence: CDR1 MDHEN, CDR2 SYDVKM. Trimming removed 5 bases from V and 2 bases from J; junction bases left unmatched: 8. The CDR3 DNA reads TGTGCCAGCAGTCAGGGGGGGGAAGGAAACACTGAAGCTTTCTTT. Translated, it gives CASSQGGEGNTEAFF.

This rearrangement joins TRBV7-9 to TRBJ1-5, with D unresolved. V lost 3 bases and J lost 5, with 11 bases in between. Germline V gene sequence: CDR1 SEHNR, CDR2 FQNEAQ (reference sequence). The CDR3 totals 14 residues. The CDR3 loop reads CASSLTGKDQPQHF. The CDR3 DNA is TGTGCCAGCAGCTTGACGGGGAAAGATCAGCCCCAGCATTTT.

Written as DNA, the CDR3 is TGTGCCAGCAGGCGGCTAGCGGACTCCTACGAGCAGTACTTC. Its protein product is CASRRLADSYEQYF. J is TRBJ2-7 and V is TRBV14, with 7 bases that match TRBD2. CDR1 and CDR2 (germline): SGHDN, FVKESK. The V segment lost 6 bases and the J segment 0 bases; nucleotides outside the gene matches: 5. The CDR3 totals 14 residues.

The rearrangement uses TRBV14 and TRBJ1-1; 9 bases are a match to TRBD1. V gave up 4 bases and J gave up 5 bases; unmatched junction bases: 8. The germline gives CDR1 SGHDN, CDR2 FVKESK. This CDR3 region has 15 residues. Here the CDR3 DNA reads TGTGCCAGCAGCCCTCTCGGACAGGGGTGGACTGAAGCTTTCTTT. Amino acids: CASSPLGQGWTEAFF.

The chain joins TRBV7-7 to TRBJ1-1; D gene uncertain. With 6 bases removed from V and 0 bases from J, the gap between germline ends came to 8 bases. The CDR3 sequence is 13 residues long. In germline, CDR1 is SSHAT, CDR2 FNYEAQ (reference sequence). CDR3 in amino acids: CASSQTMNTEAFF. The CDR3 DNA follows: TGTGCCAGCAGTCAAACAATGAACACTGAAGCTTTCTTT.

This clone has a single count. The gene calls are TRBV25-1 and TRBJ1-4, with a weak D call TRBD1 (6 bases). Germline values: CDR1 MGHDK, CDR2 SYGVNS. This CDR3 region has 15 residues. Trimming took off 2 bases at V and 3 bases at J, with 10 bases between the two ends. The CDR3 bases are TGTGCCAGCAGTGAACCAGGGGCGGCTAATGAAAAACTGTTTTTT. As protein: CASSEPGAANEKLFF.

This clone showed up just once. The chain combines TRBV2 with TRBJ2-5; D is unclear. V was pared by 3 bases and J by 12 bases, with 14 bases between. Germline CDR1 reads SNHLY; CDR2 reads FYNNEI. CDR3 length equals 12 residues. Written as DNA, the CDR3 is TGTGCCAGCAGTGACGAGGTCTCACCAAAGTACTTC. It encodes CASSDEVSPKYF.

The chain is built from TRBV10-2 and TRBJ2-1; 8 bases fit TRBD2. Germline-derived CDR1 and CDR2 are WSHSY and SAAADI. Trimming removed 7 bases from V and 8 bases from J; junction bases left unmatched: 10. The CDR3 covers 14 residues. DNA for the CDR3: TGCGCCAGCAACAGCGGGAGAGGAGTGGATGAGCAGTTCTTC. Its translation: CASNSGRGVDEQFF.

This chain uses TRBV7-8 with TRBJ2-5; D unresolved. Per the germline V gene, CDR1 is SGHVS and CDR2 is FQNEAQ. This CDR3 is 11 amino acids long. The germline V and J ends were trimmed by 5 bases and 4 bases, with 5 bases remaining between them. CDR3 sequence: CASSLPETQYF. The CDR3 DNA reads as TGTGCCAGCAGCCTCCCAGAGACCCAGTACTTC. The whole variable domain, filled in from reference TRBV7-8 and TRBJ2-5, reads GAGVSQSPRYKVAKRGQDVALRCDPISGHVSLFWYQQALGQGPEFLTYFQNEAQLDKSGLPSDRFFAERPEGSVSTLKIQRTQQEDSAVYLCASSLPETQYFGPGTRLLVL.

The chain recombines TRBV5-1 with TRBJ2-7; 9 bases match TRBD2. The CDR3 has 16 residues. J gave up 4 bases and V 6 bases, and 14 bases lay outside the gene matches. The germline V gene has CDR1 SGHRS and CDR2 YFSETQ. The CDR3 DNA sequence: TGCGCCAGCACCCTTACTTTTAGCGGGAGTGGGTACGAGCAGTACTTC. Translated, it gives CASTLTFSGSGYEQYF.

CDR3 in amino acids: CGPGTGRRHSNQPQHF. For the CDR3, the DNA is TGTGGGCCCGGGACAGGGCGTCGTCATAGCAATCAGCCCCAGCATTTT. The chain joins TRBV14 to TRBJ1-5, with 9 nucleotides matching TRBD1. Germline V CDR1 and CDR2: SGHDN, FVKESK. This CDR3 region has 16 residues.

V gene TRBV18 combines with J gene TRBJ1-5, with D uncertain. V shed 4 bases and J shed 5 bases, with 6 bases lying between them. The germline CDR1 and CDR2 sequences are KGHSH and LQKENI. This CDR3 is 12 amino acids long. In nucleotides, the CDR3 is TGTGCCAGCTCACAGATAGATCAGCCCCAGCATTTT. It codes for CASSQIDQPQHF. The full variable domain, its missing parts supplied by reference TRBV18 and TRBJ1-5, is NAGVMQNPRHLVRRRGQEARLRCSPMKGHSHVYWYRQLPEEGLKFMVYLQKENIIDESGMPKERFSAEFPKEGPSILRIQQVVRGDSAAYFCASSQIDQPQHFGDGTRLSIL.

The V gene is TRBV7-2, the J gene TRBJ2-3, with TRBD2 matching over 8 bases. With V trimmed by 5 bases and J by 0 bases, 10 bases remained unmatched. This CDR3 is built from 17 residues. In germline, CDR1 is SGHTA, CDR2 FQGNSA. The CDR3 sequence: CASSRQLAGPSTDTQYF. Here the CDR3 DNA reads TGTGCCAGCAGCCGCCAGTTAGCGGGACCGAGCACAGATACGCAGTATTTT.

The CDR3 DNA reads as TGTGCCAGCAGCCCTCCGAGGCACGAGCAGTACTTC. Its protein product is CASSPPRHEQYF. The gene calls are TRBV11-2 and TRBJ2-7; no definite D call. This CDR3 region has 12 residues. Between the trimmed V and J ends, which lost 5 bases and 5 bases, there was a span of 10 bases. CDR1 SGHAT and CDR2 FQNNGV come from the germline V gene.

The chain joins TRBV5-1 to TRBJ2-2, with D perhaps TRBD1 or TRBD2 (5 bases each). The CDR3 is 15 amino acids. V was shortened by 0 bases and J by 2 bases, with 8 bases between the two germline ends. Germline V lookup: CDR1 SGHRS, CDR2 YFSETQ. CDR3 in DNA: TGCGCCAGCAGCTTGGATGGGGACAACACCGGGGAGCTGTTTTTT. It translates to CASSLDGDNTGELFF.

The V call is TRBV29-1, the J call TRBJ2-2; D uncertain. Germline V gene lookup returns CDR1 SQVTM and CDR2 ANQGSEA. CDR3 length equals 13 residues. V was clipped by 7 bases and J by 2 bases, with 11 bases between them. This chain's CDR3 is CSGGTKNTGELFF. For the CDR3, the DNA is TGCAGCGGCGGCACTAAAAACACCGGGGAGCTGTTTTTT.

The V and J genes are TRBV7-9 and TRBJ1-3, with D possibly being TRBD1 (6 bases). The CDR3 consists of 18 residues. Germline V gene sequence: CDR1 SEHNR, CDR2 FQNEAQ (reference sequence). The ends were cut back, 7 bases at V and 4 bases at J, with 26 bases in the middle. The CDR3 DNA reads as TGTGCCAGCACCATATCCCCCGTAACAGGGACTACCGGAAACACCATATATTTT. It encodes CASTISPVTGTTGNTIYF. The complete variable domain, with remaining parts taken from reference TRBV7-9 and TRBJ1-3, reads DTGVSQNPRHKITKRGQNVTFRCDPISEHNRLYWYRQTLGQGPEFLTYFQNEAQLEKSRLLSDRFSAERPKGSFSTLEIQRTEQGDSAMYLCASTISPVTGTTGNTIYFGEGSWLTVV.

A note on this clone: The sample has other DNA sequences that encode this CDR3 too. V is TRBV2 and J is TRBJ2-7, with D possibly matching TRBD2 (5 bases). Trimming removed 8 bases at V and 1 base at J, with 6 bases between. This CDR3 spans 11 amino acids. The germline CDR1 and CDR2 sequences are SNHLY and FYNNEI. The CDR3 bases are TGTGCCAGCCGGGAATCCTACGAGCAGTACTTC. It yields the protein CASRESYEQYF.